This TCR beta chain came from a study of blood T cell repertoires in COVID-19 (dated by TCRdb to the early 2020s). Describing the broader study: Collaborator samples came from the United States, Italy and Spain and covered acute and convalescent phases of COVID-19. Deeply sampled blood TCRbeta repertoires from subjects exposed to, actively infected with, or recovered from COVID-19 were included in the dataset. The prospective study material was composed of cDNA or gDNA derived from T cells, B-cell-depleted T cells, or PBMCs. Where HLA class I and class II types were available, the types were taken from metadata supplied by the sample provider, not from assay-based typing. A de-identified subject ID, COVID-19 status, age in years and sex were almost always included in the sample metadata. Samples came from the ongoing ImmuneRACE study (first 160 participants) plus 1,254 subjects from 6 global collaborators. The repertoires were made available in a free public database intended to serve as a resource for research on the immune response to SARS-CoV-2. Overall results and qualifications from the work: The amount of clinical and demographic metadata varied by source and participant and was provided uncurated.

The immunoSEQ Assay, a bias-controlled multiplex PCR, was used to amplify TCRbeta CDR3 regions from genomic DNA. Per the original workflow: Within the assay, amplification of reference gene primers was used to estimate how many nucleated cells each sample contained. Sequence reads were collapsed and filtered to measure the absolute abundance of every unique TCRbeta CDR3 rearrangement. For each sample, productive Simpson clonality was calculated as the square root of Simpson's diversity index over productive rearrangements. This immuneACCESS table, as held by TCRdb, lists in-frame sequences with V and J called but not all clones. Of the missing ones, under half trace to an unresolved V gene in checked studies; the others have no known cause. Clone size and the V and J calls come from that table; the DNA yielded D and trimming. Within this sample are under 150,000 clones, with 70% to 85% of them counted one time only. Roughly 9% of the sample is taken by the ten largest.

Each collaborating institution followed its own protocols to collect whole blood in K2EDTA tubes. For TCRbeta analysis, collaborator samples were shipped as frozen whole blood, as isolated PBMCs, or as DNA extracted from either sample type. At the junction V is shortened by 5 bases and J by 4 bases, with 12 bases in between. Per the germline V gene, SGHTA is the CDR1 and FQGNSA is the CDR2. Including the terminal cysteine and phenylalanine, the CDR3 comprises 14 residues. CDR3 DNA only is kept here, 42 bases in frame from base 1. This clone was recorded a few times. Its antigen is currently not known. There are no base qualities to consult, and no much larger clone falls within one base.

This sequence uses TRBV7-2 and TRBJ2-1; a tentative D call is TRBD2 (6 bases match). The sequence was obtained from a woman over 75 in a cohort sampled during active or convalescent COVID-19. The sequencing input was peripheral blood. The DNA is as follows: TGTGCCAGCAGCCGCCGCGGGGAATACAATGAGCAGTTCTTC. It is translated as CASSRRGEYNEQFF.